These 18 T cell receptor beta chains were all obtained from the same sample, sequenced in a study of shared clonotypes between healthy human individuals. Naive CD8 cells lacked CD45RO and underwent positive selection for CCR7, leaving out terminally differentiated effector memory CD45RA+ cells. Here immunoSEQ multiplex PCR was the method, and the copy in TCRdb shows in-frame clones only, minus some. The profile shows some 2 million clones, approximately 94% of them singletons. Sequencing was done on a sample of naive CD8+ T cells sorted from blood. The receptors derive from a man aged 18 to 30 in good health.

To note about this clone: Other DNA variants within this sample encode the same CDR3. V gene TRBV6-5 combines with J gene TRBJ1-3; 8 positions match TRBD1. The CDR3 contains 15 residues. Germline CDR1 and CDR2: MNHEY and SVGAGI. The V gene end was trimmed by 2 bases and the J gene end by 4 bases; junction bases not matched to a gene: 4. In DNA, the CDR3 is TGTGCCAGCAGTTACGGACAGGGAGCAGGAAACACCATATATTTT. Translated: CASSYGQGAGNTIYF.

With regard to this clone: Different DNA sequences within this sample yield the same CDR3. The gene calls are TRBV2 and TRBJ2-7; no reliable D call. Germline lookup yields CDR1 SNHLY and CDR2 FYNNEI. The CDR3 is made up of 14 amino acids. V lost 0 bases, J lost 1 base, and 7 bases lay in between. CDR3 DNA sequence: TGTGCCAGCAGTGAAGCGTGGGGTTCCTACGAGCAGTACTTC. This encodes CASSEAWGSYEQYF.

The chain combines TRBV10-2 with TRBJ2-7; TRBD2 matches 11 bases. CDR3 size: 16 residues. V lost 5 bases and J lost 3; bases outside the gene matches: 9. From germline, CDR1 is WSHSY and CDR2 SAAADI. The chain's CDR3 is CASSTQLAGVNYEQYF. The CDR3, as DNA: TGCGCCAGCAGTACCCAACTAGCGGGAGTCAACTACGAGCAGTACTTC.

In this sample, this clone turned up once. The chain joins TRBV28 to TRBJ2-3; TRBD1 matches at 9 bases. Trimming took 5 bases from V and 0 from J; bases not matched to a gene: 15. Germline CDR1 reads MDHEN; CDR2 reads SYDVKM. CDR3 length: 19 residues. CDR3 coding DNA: TGTGCCAGCAGTACACTTAGACAGGGGGAATTCACTAGCACAGATACGCAGTATTTT. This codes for CASSTLRQGEFTSTDTQYF.

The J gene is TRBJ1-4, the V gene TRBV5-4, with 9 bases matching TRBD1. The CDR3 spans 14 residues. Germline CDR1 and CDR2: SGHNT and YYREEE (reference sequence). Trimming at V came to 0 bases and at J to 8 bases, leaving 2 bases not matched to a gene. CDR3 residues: CASSLGQGDEKLFF. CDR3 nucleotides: TGTGCCAGCAGCTTGGGACAGGGGGACGAAAAACTGTTTTTT.

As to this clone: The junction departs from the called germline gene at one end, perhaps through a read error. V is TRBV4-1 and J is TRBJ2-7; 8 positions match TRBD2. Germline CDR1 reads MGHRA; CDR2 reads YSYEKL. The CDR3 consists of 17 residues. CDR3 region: CASSQGSSGRSSSEQYF. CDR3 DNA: TGCGCCAGCAGCCAAGGTTCCAGCGGGAGAAGTTCCTCCGAGCAGTACTTC.

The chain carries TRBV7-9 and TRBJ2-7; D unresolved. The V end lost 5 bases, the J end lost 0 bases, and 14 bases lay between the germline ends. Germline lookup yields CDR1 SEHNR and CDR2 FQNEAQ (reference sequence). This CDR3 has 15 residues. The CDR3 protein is CASSRPVGISYEQYF. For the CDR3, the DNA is TGTGCCAGCAGCCGCCCGGTCGGCATCTCCTACGAGCAGTACTTC.

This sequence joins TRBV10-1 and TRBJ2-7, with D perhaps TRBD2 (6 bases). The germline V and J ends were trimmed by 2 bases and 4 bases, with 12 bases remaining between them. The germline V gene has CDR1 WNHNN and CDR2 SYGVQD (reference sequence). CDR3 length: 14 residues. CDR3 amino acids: CASSETGGDYEQYF. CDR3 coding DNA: TGCGCCAGCAGTGAGACAGGAGGGGATTACGAGCAGTACTTC.

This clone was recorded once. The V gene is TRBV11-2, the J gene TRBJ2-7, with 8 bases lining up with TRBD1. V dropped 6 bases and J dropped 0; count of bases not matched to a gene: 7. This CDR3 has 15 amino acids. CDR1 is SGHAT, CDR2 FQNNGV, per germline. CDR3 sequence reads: CASRSRQGSSYEQYF. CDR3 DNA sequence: TGTGCCAGCAGGTCCCGACAGGGGAGCTCCTACGAGCAGTACTTC.

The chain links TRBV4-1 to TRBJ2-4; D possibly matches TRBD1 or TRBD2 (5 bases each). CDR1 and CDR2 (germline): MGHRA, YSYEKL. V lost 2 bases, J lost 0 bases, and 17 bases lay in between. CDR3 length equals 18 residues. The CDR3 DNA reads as TGCGCCAGCAGCCAATTCCCCGGGACCGAGATAGCCAAAAACATTCAGTACTTC. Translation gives CASSQFPGTEIAKNIQYF.

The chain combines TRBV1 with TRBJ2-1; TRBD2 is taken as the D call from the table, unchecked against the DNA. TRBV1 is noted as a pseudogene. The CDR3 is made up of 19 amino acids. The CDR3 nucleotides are TGCACCAGCAGATGGATCTTCTGGCTCAGCGGACCCAAGAGGAATGAGCAGTTCTTC. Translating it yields CTSRWIFWLSGPKRNEQFF.

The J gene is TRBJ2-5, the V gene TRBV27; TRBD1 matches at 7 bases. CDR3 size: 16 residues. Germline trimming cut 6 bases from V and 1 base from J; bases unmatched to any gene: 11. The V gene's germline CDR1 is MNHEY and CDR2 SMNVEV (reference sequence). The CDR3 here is CASSSQGPLLQETQYF. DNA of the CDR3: TGTGCCAGCAGCTCACAGGGGCCCCTTCTCCAAGAGACCCAGTACTTC.

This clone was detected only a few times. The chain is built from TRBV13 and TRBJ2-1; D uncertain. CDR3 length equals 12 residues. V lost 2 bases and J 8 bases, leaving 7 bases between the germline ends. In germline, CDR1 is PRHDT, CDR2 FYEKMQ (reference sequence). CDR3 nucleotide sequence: TGTGCCAGCAGCTTACCCCCGGATGAGCAGTTCTTC. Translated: CASSLPPDEQFF.

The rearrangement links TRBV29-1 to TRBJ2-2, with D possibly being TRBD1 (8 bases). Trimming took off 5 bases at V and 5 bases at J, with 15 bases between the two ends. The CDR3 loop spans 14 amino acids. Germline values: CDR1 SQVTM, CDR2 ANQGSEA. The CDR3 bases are TGCAGCGTTCAGACAGGGGAGGGGACCGGGGAGCTGTTTTTT. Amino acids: CSVQTGEGTGELFF.

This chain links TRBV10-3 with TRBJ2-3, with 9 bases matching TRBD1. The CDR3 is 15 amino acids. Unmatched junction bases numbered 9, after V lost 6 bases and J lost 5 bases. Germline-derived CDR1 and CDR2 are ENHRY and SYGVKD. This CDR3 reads CAIRDRDREGDTQYF. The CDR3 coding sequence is TGTGCCATCAGAGACCGGGACAGGGAGGGAGATACGCAGTATTTT.

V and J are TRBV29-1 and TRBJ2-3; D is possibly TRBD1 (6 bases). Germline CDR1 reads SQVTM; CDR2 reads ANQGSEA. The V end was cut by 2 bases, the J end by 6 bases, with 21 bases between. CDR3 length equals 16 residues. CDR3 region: CSVELGDRTSWDTQYF. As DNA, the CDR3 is TGCAGCGTTGAACTGGGTGACAGGACTTCTTGGGATACGCAGTATTTT.

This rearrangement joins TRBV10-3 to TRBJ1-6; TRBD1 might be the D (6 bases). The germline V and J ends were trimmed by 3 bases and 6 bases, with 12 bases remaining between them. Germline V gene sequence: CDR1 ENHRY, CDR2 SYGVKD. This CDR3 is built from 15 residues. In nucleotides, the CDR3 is TGTGCCATCAGTGACGTCGGACAGACTAATTCACCCCTCCACTTT. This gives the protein CAISDVGQTNSPLHF.

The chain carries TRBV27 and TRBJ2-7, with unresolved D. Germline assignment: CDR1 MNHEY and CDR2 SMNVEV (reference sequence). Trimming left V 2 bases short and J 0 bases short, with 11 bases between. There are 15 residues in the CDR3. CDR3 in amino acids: CASSLGPSLSYEQYF. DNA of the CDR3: TGTGCCAGCAGTTTAGGCCCCTCACTCTCCTACGAGCAGTACTTC.